Here is one TCR beta chain with its context. Its antigen is as yet unknown. This specimen comes from a study of vaccination and CD4 T cells after COVID-19. Regarding treatment: roughly 10-day PBMC culture with coronavirus spike peptide pools or control peptides (ViraFEST assay). The Oncomine TCR Beta short-read assay was applied to DNA of cultured CD4+ T cells. From the PCR reads, TCRdb called clonotypes with MiXCR, one entry per CDR3 protein. The sample has around 15,000 distinct CDR3 sequences, 40% to 65% seen once; the top ten hold about 4%. Source: CD4+ T cells from blood, cultured in vitro, taken before SARS-CoV-2 vaccination. The receptor was derived from a human donor who had recovered from COVID-19.

The CDR3 region is CASSSPGQGNGYTF. CDR3 in DNA: TGTGCCAGCAGCAGTCCCGGACAGGGGAATGGCTACACCTTC. This chain joins TRBV5-4 and TRBJ1-2; 9 nucleotides match TRBD1. This CDR3 has 14 residues. The V segment lost 4 bases and the J segment 6 bases; nucleotides outside the gene matches: 7. Germline values: CDR1 SGHNT, CDR2 YYREEE (reference sequence).